Below are 12 T cell receptor beta chains sequenced from a single sample in a study of PD-L1 blockade in urothelial cancer. Time point defined: pretreatment peripheral blood. Sequenced by immunoSEQ multiplex PCR; TCRdb stores in-frame clones only, minus some. The sample includes 50,000 to 65,000 clones, 80% to 85% of them seen just once. The sample in question was PBMCs, obtained around atezolizumab (anti-PD-L1) treatment. These receptors were obtained from a man aged 65-85 years with urothelial cancer.

The chain combines TRBV7-8 with TRBJ2-7, with 9 bases fitting TRBD1. Germline CDR1 is SGHVS and CDR2 is FQNEAQ. There are 14 residues in the CDR3. V shed 5 bases, J shed 4 bases, and the junction held 6 bases outside the gene matches. The CDR3 sequence: CASSRGQGLYEQYF. In nucleotides, the CDR3 is TGTGCCAGCAGCCGCGGACAGGGGCTTTACGAGCAGTACTTC.

The CDR3 coding sequence is TGTGCCAGCAGTGAAAACCCGGCAGGGTGGCGGAACAATGAGCAGTTCTTC. Translating it yields CASSENPAGWRNNEQFF. The chain combines TRBV2 with TRBJ2-1; D perhaps matches TRBD1 (5 bases). The CDR3 runs 17 residues. CDR1 is SNHLY, CDR2 FYNNEI, per germline. With 2 bases removed from V and 5 bases from J, the gap between germline ends came to 19 bases.

This sequence joins TRBV4-1 and TRBJ1-1; D gene uncertain. The germline gives CDR1 MGHRA, CDR2 YSYEKL. This CDR3 spans 15 amino acids. The V gene lost 1 base and the J gene lost 9 bases, with 18 bases spanning the gap. The CDR3 bases are TGCGCCAGCAGCCAAGGATGGCTCGCGGATCCCCAAGCTTTCTTT. This encodes CASSQGWLADPQAFF.

The chain recombines TRBV10-3 with TRBJ1-2; possibly TRBD1 for D (6 bases). Germline V lookup: CDR1 ENHRY, CDR2 SYGVKD. V was pared by 10 bases and J by 1 base, with 13 bases between. The CDR3 covers 13 residues. CDR3 sequence (DNA): TGTGCCACCGGACCGGACAGTAACTATGGCTACACCTTC. Amino acids: CATGPDSNYGYTF.

This clone was observed a few times. CDR3 nucleotides: TGTGCCAGCAGCCAAGACCCCTCCGGGACAGCTAATGAAAAACTGTTTTTT. Protein sequence: CASSQDPSGTANEKLFF. The chain joins TRBV4-2 to TRBJ1-4; the match to TRBD1 covers 7 bases. Trimming removed 0 bases from V and 3 bases from J; junction bases left unmatched: 7. The CDR3 totals 17 residues. The germline gives CDR1 LGHNA, CDR2 YNFKEQ.

The rearrangement uses TRBV9 and TRBJ2-5; the match to TRBD2 covers 7 bases. The CDR3 covers 14 residues. Germline CDR1 is SGDLS and CDR2 is YYNGEE. Trimming removed 0 bases from V and 4 bases from J; junction bases left unmatched: 3. CDR3 in DNA: TGTGCCAGCAGCGTAGGGGGGGGAGCAGAGACCCAGTACTTC. Translation gives CASSVGGGAETQYF.

Points on this clone: Other DNA sequences in the sample encode the same CDR3. The chain is built from TRBV5-1 and TRBJ2-2; D uncertain. Germline-derived CDR1 and CDR2 are SGHRS and YFSETQ. V lost 0 bases and J 5 bases, leaving 11 bases between the germline ends. The CDR3 loop spans 15 amino acids. The CDR3 nucleotides are TGCGCCAGCAGCTTGGCCGGCGGTGTTACCGGGGAGCTGTTTTTT. This gives the protein CASSLAGGVTGELFF.

The rearrangement links TRBV9 to TRBJ1-2; possibly TRBD1 for D (5 bases). Germline CDR1 and CDR2: SGDLS and YYNGEE. This CDR3 spans 14 amino acids. Deletions cut 3 bases from V and 2 bases from J, with 11 bases between. CDR3 loop: CASSAPQVNYGYTF. The CDR3 bases are TGTGCCAGCAGCGCTCCACAGGTGAACTATGGCTACACCTTC.

This clone appeared a single time. The chain has TRBV28 and TRBJ2-5; TRBD2 aligns across 12 bases. This CDR3 contains 16 residues. V shed 8 bases, J shed 6 bases, and the junction held 13 bases outside the gene matches. The germline V gene encodes CDR1 MDHEN and CDR2 SYDVKM. In DNA, the CDR3 is TGTGCCAGCCGTGGGGAACTAGCGGGAGGTGCAAAGACCCAGTACTTC. It is translated as CASRGELAGGAKTQYF.

This clone occurred a few times. The V call is TRBV7-9, the J call TRBJ1-3, with a possible D match to TRBD1 (5 bases). Germline V gene sequence: CDR1 SEHNR, CDR2 FQNEAQ (reference sequence). Trimming shortened V by 3 bases and J by 4 bases, and 13 bases separated the two germline ends. CDR3 length: 15 amino acids. DNA for the CDR3: TGTGCCAGCAGCTTTGTTAGCAGGGTGGGAAACACCATATATTTT. Amino acids: CASSFVSRVGNTIYF.

The chain has TRBV7-2 and TRBJ1-3; 7 bases fit TRBD1. Germline assignment: CDR1 SGHTA and CDR2 FQGNSA. The CDR3 totals 16 residues. V lost 3 bases to trimming and J lost 0 bases; unmatched junction nucleotides: 5. The CDR3 sequence is CASSFGGTASGNTIYF. The CDR3 nucleotides are TGTGCCAGCAGCTTTGGAGGGACAGCCTCTGGAAACACCATATATTTT.

The chain has TRBV25-1 and TRBJ2-3; TRBD1 might be the D (6 bases). V lost 7 bases and J lost 0, with 20 bases in between. The germline gives CDR1 MGHDK, CDR2 SYGVNS. The length of the CDR3 is 17 residues. CDR3 sequence reads: CASTGSPGHPSTDTQYF. CDR3 nucleotides: TGTGCCAGCACCGGATCCCCGGGACACCCTAGCACAGATACGCAGTATTTT.